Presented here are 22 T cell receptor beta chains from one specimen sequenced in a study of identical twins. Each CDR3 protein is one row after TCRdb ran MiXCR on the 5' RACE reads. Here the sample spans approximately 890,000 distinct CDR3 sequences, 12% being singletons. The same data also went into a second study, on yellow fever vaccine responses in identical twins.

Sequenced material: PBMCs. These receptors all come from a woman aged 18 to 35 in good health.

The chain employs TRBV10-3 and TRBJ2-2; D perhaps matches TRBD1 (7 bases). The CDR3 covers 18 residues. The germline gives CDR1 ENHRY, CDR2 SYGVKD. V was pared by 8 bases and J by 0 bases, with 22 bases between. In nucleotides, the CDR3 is TGTGCCATCGGGTCGGGGCGAGGCAGGGGGGCGAACACCGGGGAGCTGTTTTTT. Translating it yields CAIGSGRGRGANTGELFF.

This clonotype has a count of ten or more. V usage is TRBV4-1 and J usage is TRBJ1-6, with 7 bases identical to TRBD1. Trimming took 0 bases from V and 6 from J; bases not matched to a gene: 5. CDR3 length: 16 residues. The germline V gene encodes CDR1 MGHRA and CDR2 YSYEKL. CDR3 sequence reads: CASSQDPGTVNSPLHF. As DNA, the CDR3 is TGCGCCAGCAGCCAAGATCCCGGGACAGTTAATTCACCCCTCCACTTT.

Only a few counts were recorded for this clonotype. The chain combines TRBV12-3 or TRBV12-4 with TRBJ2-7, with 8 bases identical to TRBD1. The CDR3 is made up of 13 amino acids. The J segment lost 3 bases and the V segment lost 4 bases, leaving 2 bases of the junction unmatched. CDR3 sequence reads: CASSWGQVYEQYF. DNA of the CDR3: TGTGCCAGCAGTTGGGGACAGGTCTACGAGCAGTACTTC.

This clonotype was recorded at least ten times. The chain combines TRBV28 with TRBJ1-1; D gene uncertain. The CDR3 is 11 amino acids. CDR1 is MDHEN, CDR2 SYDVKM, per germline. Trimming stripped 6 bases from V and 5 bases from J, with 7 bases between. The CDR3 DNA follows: TGTGCCAGCAGCTTTCCTACTGAAGCTTTCTTT. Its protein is CASSFPTEAFF.

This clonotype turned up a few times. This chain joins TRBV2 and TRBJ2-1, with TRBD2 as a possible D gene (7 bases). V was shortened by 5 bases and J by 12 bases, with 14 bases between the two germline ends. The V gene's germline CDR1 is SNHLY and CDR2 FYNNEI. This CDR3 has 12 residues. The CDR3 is CASSLPGGGQFF. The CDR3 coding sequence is TGTGCCAGCAGTCTCCCGGGGGGCGGGCAGTTCTTC.

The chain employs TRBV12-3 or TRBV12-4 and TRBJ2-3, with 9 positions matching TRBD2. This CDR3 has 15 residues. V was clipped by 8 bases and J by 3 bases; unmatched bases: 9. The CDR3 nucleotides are TGTGCCAGCGTACGTAGCGGGAGTTTGACAGATACGCAGTATTTT. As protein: CASVRSGSLTDTQYF.

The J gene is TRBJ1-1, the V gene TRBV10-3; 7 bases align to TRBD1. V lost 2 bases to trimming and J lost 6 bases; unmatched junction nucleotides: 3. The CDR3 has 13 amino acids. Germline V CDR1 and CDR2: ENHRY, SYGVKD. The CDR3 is CAISETGVSEAFF. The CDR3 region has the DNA TGTGCCATCAGTGAGACAGGGGTCTCTGAAGCTTTCTTT.

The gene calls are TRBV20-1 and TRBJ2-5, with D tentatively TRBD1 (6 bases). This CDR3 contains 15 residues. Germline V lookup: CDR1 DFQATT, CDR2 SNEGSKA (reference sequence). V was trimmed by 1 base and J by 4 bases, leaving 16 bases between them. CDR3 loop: CSARGTAYEGETQYF. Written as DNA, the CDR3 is TGCAGTGCTAGAGGGACAGCTTACGAGGGAGAGACCCAGTACTTC.

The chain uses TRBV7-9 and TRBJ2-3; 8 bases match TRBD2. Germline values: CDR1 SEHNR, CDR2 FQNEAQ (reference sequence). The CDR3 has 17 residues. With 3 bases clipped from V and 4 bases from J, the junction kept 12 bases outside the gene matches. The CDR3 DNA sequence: TGTGCCAGCAGCTTGTCGTCTCGGGAGGGCCTAGCAGATACGCAGTATTTT. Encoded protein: CASSLSSREGLADTQYF.

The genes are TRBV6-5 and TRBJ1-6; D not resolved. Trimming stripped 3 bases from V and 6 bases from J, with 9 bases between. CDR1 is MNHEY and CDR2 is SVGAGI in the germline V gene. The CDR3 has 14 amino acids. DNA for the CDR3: TGTGCCAGCAGTTATAATGGACCTAATTCACCCCTCCACTTT. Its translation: CASSYNGPNSPLHF.

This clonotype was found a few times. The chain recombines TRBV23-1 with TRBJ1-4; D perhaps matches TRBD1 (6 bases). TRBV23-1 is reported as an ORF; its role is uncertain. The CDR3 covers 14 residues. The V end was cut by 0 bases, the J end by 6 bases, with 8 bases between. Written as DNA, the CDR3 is TGCGCCAGCAGTCAATCTCGGACAGATGAAAAACTGTTTTTT. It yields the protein CASSQSRTDEKLFF.

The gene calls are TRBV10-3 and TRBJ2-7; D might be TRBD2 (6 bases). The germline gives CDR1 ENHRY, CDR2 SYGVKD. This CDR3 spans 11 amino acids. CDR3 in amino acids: CISGEGYEQYV. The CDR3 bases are TGTATTTCGGGGGAAGGGTACGAGCAGTACGTC.

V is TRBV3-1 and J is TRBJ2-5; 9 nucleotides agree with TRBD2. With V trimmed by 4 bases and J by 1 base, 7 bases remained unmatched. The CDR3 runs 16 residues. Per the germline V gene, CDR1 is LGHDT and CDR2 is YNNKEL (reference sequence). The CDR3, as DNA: TGTGCCAGCAGCCCGGGGCTAGCGGGGTTCCAAGAGACCCAGTACTTC. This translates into CASSPGLAGFQETQYF.

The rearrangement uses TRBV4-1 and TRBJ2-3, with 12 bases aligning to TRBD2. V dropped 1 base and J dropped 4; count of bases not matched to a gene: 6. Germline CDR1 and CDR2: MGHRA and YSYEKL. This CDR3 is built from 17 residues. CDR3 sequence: CASSQGLAGGPPDTQYF. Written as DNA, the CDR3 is TGCGCCAGCAGCCAAGGCCTAGCGGGGGGGCCGCCAGATACGCAGTATTTT.

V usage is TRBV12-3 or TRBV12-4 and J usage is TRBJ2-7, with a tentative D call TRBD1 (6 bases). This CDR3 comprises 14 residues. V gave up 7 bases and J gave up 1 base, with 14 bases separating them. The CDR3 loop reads CASTGTLVSYEQYF. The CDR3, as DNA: TGTGCCAGCACCGGGACACTTGTTTCCTACGAGCAGTACTTC.

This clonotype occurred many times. The CDR3, as DNA: TGCAGTGCTAGCTCTCATTCCTACGAGCAGTACTTC. Protein: CSASSHSYEQYF. The rearrangement uses TRBV20-1 and TRBJ2-7; no reliable D call. The length of the CDR3 is 12 residues. Germline V lookup: CDR1 DFQATT, CDR2 SNEGSKA (reference sequence). Between the trimmed V and J ends, which lost 3 bases and 1 base, there was a span of 7 bases.

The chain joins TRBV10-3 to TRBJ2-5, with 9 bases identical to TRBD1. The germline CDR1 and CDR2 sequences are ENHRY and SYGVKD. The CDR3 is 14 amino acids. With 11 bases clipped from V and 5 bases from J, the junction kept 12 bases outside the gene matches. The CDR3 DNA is TGTGCCTTCCGACAGGGGGTTAGTCGGGAGACCCAGTACTTC. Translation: CAFRQGVSRETQYF.

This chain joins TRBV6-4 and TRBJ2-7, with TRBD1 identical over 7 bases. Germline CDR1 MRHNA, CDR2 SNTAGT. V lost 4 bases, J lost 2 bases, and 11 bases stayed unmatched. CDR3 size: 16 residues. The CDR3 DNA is TGTGCCAGCAGTGGTTTTCCCGGGACAGATACCTACGAGCAGTACGTC. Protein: CASSGFPGTDTYEQYV.

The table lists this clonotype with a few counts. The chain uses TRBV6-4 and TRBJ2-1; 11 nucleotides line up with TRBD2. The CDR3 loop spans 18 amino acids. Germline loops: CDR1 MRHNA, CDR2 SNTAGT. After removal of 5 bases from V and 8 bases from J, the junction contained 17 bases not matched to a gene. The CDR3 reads CASSLGGIAGGLVYEQFF. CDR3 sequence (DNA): TGTGCCAGCAGTCTCGGGGGGATAGCGGGAGGGCTCGTCTATGAGCAGTTCTTC.

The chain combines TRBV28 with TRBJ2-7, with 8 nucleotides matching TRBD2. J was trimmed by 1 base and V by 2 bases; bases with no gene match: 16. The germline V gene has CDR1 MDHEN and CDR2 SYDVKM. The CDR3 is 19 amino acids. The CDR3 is CASSLKAGVSARPSYEQYF. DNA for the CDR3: TGTGCCAGCAGTTTAAAAGCGGGGGTTAGCGCCCGACCATCCTACGAGCAGTACTTC.

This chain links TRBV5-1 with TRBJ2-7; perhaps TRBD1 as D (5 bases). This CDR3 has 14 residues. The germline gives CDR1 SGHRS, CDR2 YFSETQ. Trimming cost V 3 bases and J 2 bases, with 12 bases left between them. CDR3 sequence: CASSSDGQPYEQYF. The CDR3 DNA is TGCGCCAGCAGCTCAGATGGACAACCCTACGAGCAGTACTTC.

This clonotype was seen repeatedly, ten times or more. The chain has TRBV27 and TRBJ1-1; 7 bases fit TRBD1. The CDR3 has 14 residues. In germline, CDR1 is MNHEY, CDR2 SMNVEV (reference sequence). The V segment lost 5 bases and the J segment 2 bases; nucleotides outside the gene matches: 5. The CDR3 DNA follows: TGTGCCAGCAGTGAGGGACAGATTAACACTGAAGCTTTCTTT. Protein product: CASSEGQINTEAFF.